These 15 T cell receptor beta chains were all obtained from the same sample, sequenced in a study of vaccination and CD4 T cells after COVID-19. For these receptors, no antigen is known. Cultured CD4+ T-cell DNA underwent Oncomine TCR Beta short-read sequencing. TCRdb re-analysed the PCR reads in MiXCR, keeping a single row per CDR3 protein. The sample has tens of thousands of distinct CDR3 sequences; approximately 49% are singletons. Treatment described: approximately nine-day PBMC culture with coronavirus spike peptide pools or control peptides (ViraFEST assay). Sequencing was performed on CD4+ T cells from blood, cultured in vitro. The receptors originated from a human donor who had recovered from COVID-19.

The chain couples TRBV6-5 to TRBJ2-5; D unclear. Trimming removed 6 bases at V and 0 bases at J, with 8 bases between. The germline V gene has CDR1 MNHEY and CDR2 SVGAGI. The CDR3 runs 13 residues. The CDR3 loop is CASRLLNQETQYF. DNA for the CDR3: TGTGCCAGCAGATTACTAAACCAAGAGACCCAGTACTTC.

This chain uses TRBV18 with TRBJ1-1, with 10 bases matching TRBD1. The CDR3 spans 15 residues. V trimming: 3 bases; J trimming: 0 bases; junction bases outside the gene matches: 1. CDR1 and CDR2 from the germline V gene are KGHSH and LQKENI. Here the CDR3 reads CASSPGQGMNTEAFF. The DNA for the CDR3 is TGTGCCAGCTCACCGGGACAGGGGATGAACACTGAAGCTTTCTTT.

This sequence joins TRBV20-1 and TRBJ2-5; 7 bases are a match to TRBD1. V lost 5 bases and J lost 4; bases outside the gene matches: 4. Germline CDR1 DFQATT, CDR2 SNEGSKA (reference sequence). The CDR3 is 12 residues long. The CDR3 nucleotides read TGCAGTGCTGACGACAGGGCAGAGACCCAGTACTTC. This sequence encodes CSADDRAETQYF.

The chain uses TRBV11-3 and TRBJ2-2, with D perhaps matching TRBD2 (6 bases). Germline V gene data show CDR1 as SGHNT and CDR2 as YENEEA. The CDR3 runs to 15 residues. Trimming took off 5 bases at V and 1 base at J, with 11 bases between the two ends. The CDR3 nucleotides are TGTGCCAGCAGCCGGAGGGGCAAGAACACCGGGGAGCTGTTTTTT. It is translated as CASSRRGKNTGELFF.

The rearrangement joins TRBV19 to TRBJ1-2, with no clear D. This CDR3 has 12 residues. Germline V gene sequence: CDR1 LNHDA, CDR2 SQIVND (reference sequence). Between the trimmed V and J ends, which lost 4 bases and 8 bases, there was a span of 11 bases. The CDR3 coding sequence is TGTGCCAGTAGTACCTACAACGGAGGCTACACCTTC. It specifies CASSTYNGGYTF.

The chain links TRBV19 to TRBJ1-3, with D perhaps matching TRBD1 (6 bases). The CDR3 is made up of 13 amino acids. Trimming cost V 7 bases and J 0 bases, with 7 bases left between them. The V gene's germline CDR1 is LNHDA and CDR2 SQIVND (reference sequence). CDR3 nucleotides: TGTGCCAGTAAGGGGGGCTCTGGAAACACCATATATTTT. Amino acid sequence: CASKGGSGNTIYF.

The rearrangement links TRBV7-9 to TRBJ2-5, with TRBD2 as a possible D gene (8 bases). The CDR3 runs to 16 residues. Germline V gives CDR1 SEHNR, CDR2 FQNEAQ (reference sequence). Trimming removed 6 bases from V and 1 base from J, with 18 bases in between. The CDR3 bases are TGTGCCAGCAGTCATGGACTAGCAGGGGGCCAAGAGACCCAGTACTTC. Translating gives CASSHGLAGGQETQYF.

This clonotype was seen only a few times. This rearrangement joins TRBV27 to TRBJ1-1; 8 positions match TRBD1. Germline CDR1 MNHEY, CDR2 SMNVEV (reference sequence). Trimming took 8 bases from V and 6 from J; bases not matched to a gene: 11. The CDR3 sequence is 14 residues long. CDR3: CASGHRGVGAEAFF. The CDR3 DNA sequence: TGTGCCAGCGGACACAGGGGGGTAGGGGCTGAAGCTTTCTTT.

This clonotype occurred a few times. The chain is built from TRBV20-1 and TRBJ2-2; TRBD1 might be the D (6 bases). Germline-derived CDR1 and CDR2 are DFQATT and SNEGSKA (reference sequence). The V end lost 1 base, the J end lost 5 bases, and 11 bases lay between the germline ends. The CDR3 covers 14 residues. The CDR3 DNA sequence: TGCAGTGCTAGAGCCGGGACAAAAACCGGGGAGCTGTTTTTT. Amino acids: CSARAGTKTGELFF.

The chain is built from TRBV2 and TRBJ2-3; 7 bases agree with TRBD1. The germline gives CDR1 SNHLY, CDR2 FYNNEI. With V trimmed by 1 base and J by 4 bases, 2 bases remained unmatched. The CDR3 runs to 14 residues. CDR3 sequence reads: CASSEDRGPDTQYF. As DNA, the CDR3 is TGTGCCAGCAGTGAAGACAGGGGCCCAGATACGCAGTATTTT. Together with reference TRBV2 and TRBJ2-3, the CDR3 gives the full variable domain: EPEVTQTPSHQVTQMGQEVILRCVPISNHLYFYWYRQILGQKVEFLVSFYNNEISEKSEIFDDQFSVERPDGSNFTLKIRSTKLEDSAMYFCASSEDRGPDTQYFGPGTRLTVL.

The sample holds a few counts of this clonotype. The chain's CDR3 is CASSRAGGFNQPQHF. The CDR3 nucleotides read TGTGCCAGCAGTCGCGCAGGGGGTTTCAATCAGCCCCAGCATTTT. The V and J genes are TRBV11-2 and TRBJ1-5; 7 bases align to TRBD1. This CDR3 region has 15 residues. The junction had 8 bases not matched to a gene; V was cut back by 6 bases and J by 3 bases. Per the germline V gene, CDR1 is SGHAT and CDR2 is FQNNGV. The full variable domain, its missing parts supplied by reference TRBV11-2 and TRBJ1-5, is EAGVAQSPRYKIIEKRQSVAFWCNPISGHATLYWYQQILGQGPKLLIQFQNNGVVDDSQLPKDRFSAERLKGVDSTLKIQPAKLEDSAVYLCASSRAGGFNQPQHFGDGTRLSIL.

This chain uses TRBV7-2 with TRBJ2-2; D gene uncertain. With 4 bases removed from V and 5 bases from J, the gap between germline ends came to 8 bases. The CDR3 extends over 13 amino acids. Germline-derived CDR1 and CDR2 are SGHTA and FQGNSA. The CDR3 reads CASSSPQTGELFF. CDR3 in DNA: TGTGCCAGCAGCTCCCCTCAGACCGGGGAGCTGTTTTTT.

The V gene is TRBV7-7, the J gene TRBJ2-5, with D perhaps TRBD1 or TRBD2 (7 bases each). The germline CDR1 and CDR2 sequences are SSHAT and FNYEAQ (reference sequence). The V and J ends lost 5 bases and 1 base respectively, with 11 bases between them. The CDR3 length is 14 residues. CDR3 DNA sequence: TGTGCCAGCAGCCCAGGGGGGGGCCAAGAGACCCAGTACTTC. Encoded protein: CASSPGGGQETQYF.

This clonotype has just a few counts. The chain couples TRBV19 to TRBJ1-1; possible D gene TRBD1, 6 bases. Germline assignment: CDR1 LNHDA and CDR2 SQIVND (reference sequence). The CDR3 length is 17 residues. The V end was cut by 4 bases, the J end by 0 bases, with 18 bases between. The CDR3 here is CASSTGGGGEMNTEAFF. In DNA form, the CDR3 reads TGTGCCAGTAGTACCGGAGGGGGGGGCGAAATGAACACTGAAGCTTTCTTT.

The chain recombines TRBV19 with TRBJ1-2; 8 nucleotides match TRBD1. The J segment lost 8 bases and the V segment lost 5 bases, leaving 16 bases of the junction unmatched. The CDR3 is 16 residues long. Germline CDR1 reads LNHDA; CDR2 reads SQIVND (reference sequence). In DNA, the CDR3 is TGTGCCAGTAGTCCAAGCCCCGGACAGGGATCCATGGGCTACACCTTC. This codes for CASSPSPGQGSMGYTF.